The 16 T cell receptor beta chains below come from one sample, sequenced in a study. TCRdb re-derived calls from the 5' RACE reads in MiXCR, one entry per CDR3 protein. The sample shows 4,000 to 5,000 distinct CDR3 sequences, approximately 70% of them seen only once. Treg sorting used a CD4+CD25+CD127-/low gate. Sequencing used Tregs sorted from blood. These receptor sequences come from a female donor with breast cancer.

This chain joins TRBV5-1 and TRBJ2-1; either TRBD1 or TRBD2 may supply D (5 bases each). Germline V gives CDR1 SGHRS, CDR2 YFSETQ. This CDR3 has 14 residues. Trimming pared 2 bases from V and 4 bases from J, leaving 10 bases between. The chain's CDR3 is CASSFGTVYNEQFF. The CDR3 nucleotides are TGCGCCAGCAGCTTCGGGACCGTGTACAATGAGCAGTTCTTC.

The rearrangement joins TRBV5-1 to TRBJ2-5; a weak D match, TRBD1 (5 bases). V was pared by 0 bases and J by 5 bases, with 14 bases between. Germline V gene lookup returns CDR1 SGHRS and CDR2 YFSETQ. The CDR3 contains 15 residues. The CDR3 reads CASSLGRVSGETQYF. The DNA of the CDR3 is TGCGCCAGCAGCTTGGGCAGGGTGTCCGGTGAGACCCAGTACTTC.

The chain has TRBV10-2 and TRBJ2-1, with D perhaps TRBD1 (5 bases). In germline, CDR1 is WSHSY, CDR2 SAAADI. The CDR3 runs 14 residues. V shed 7 bases and J shed 4 bases, with 14 bases lying between them. The CDR3 region is CASKGDLGYNEQFF. The DNA for the CDR3 is TGCGCCAGCAAAGGGGATTTGGGTTACAATGAGCAGTTCTTC.

This clonotype was detected a few times. V gene TRBV4-1 combines with J gene TRBJ2-5; unclear D gene. CDR3 length equals 14 residues. The germline V gene has CDR1 MGHRA and CDR2 YSYEKL. Trimming left V 0 bases short and J 2 bases short, with 7 bases between. The CDR3 region is CASSQEGWQETQYF. CDR3 in DNA: TGCGCCAGCAGCCAAGAGGGTTGGCAAGAGACCCAGTACTTC.

J is TRBJ1-1 and V is TRBV6-5; 8 bases map to TRBD1. V shed 5 bases, J shed 6 bases, and the junction held 5 bases outside the gene matches. CDR3 size: 13 residues. From germline, CDR1 is MNHEY and CDR2 SVGAGI. CDR3 amino acids: CASSRQGIPEAFF. DNA for the CDR3: TGTGCCAGCAGTCGACAGGGGATTCCTGAAGCTTTCTTT.

This clonotype was seen a single time. This chain connects TRBV9 to TRBJ2-1; the D gene is possibly TRBD2 (5 bases). Deletions cut 5 bases from V and 0 bases from J, with 18 bases between. In germline, CDR1 is SGDLS, CDR2 YYNGEE. CDR3 length: 17 residues. This CDR3 is CASSNHWTGSSYNEQFF. The CDR3 DNA sequence: TGTGCCAGCAGTAACCATTGGACGGGGAGCTCCTACAATGAGCAGTTCTTC. The full variable domain, rest sourced from reference TRBV9 and TRBJ2-1, is DSGVTQTPKHLITATGQRVTLRCSPRSGDLSVYWYQQSLDQGLQFLIQYYNGEERAKGNILERFSAQQFPDLHSELNLSSLELGDSALYFCASSNHWTGSSYNEQFFGPGTRLTVL.

The gene calls are TRBV20-1 and TRBJ2-3, with 7 bases fitting TRBD2. V was clipped by 0 bases and J by 3 bases; unmatched bases: 6. The CDR3 runs 15 residues. The V gene's germline CDR1 is DFQATT and CDR2 SNEGSKA (reference sequence). CDR3 coding DNA: TGCAGTGCTAGAGACTTCCTAGCGGCTACAGATACGCAGTATTTT. Its protein is CSARDFLAATDTQYF.

This rearrangement joins TRBV9 to TRBJ2-7; 10 bases are a match to TRBD2. V was pared by 0 bases and J by 5 bases, with 2 bases of the junction left unmatched. This CDR3 contains 14 residues. The germline gives CDR1 SGDLS, CDR2 YYNGEE. CDR3 DNA: TGTGCCAGCAGCGTAGGTCTAGCGGGAGACGAGCAGTACTTC. It specifies CASSVGLAGDEQYF.

V is TRBV4-1 and J is TRBJ2-7; 10 bases fit TRBD1. The germline gives CDR1 MGHRA, CDR2 YSYEKL. CDR3 length: 15 amino acids. Trimming removed 3 bases from V and 4 bases from J; junction bases left unmatched: 6. This CDR3 is CASSQTGTGAYEQYF. CDR3 DNA: TGCGCCAGCAGCCAGACCGGGACAGGGGCTTACGAGCAGTACTTC.

This clonotype was found a few times. V usage is TRBV6-5 and J usage is TRBJ1-2, with 9 bases that match TRBD1. The ends lost 4 bases at V and 4 bases at J; junction bases unmatched: 7. The CDR3 consists of 15 residues. CDR1 is MNHEY and CDR2 is SVGAGI in the germline V gene. The CDR3 region is CASSFGQGNSYGYTF. DNA for the CDR3: TGTGCCAGCAGTTTCGGACAGGGGAATAGCTATGGCTACACCTTC.

The rearrangement joins TRBV7-6 to TRBJ2-3; possibly TRBD1 for D (6 bases). V was trimmed by 5 bases and J by 1 base, leaving 13 bases between them. There are 15 residues in the CDR3. The V gene's germline CDR1 is SGHVS and CDR2 FNYEAQ. CDR3 protein: CASSTGQSRTDTQYF. The CDR3 DNA reads TGTGCCAGCAGCACGGGACAAAGCCGCACAGATACGCAGTATTTT.

The chain combines TRBV12-3 or TRBV12-4 with TRBJ2-2; D is unclear. This CDR3 is 15 amino acids long. The V end was cut by 6 bases, the J end by 8 bases, with 19 bases between. The CDR3 loop reads CASRRLGWAAGELFF. In DNA, the CDR3 is TGTGCCAGCAGACGTCTCGGGTGGGCCGCAGGGGAGCTGTTTTTT.

A remark on this clonotype: A read error may account for a junction end that differs from germline. The J gene is TRBJ1-1, the V gene TRBV20-1; 10 bases are a match to TRBD1. The CDR3 extends over 16 amino acids. Per the germline V gene, CDR1 is DFQATT and CDR2 is SNEGSKA (reference sequence). The CDR3 DNA reads TGCAGTGCCCTACCATCCCTGGGGACAGGGGTCGCTGAGGCTTTCTTT. It translates to CSALPSLGTGVAEAFF.

A few counts support this clonotype. The chain couples TRBV7-6 to TRBJ2-7; 8 positions agree with TRBD1. Germline V gives CDR1 SGHVS, CDR2 FNYEAQ. The junction had 8 bases not matched to a gene; V was cut back by 4 bases and J by 0 bases. The CDR3 has 16 residues. The CDR3 sequence is CASSSGQGEGSYEQYF. In DNA, the CDR3 is TGTGCCAGCAGCTCCGGACAGGGAGAGGGCTCCTACGAGCAGTACTTC. Combining the CDR3 with reference TRBV7-6 and TRBJ2-7 gives the whole variable domain GAGVSQSPRYKVTKRGQDVALRCDPISGHVSLYWYRQALGQGPEFLTYFNYEAQQDKSGLPNDRFSAERPEGSISTLTIQRTEQRDSAMYRCASSSGQGEGSYEQYFGPGTRLTVT.

This clonotype has a handful of counts. One end of the junction varies from germline; a read error may be responsible. The chain combines TRBV7-7 with TRBJ2-2; no clear D gene. The CDR3 has 14 residues. From germline, CDR1 is SSHAT and CDR2 FNYEAQ (reference sequence). The CDR3 DNA reads as TGTGCTAGCAGACCGGGCCAGAACACCGGGGAGCTGTTTTTT. Protein product: CASRPGQNTGELFF.

V and J are TRBV4-1 and TRBJ2-5, with D possibly matching TRBD1 (5 bases). V was pared by 1 base and J by 9 bases, with 12 bases between. CDR1 and CDR2 from the germline V gene are MGHRA and YSYEKL. The CDR3 has 13 amino acids. CDR3 protein: CASSQGQLSPQYF. CDR3 bases: TGCGCCAGCAGCCAAGGACAGCTTAGCCCCCAGTACTTC.